The sequence of this T cell receptor beta chain was determined in a study of CD8 T cells in Susac syndrome. RNA totalling about 0.45 to 1 ug underwent reverse transcription with random hexamers. Amplification of TCR beta CDR3 spanned 54 Vbeta and 13 Jbeta via immunoSEQ multiplex PCR. TCRdb re-analysed the immunoSEQ multiplex PCR reads in MiXCR, keeping a single row per CDR3 protein. The sample lists approximately 190,000 distinct CDR3 sequences; roughly 92% were seen once. In blood CD8+ and CD4+ T cells, TCR beta underwent sequencing. Germline CDR1 is SEHNR and CDR2 is FQNEAQ (reference sequence). The CDR3 is made up of 12 amino acids. Trimming removed 3 bases from V and 7 bases from J; junction bases left unmatched: 2.

This chain joins TRBV7-9 and TRBJ2-5, with 7 bases fitting TRBD2. Material: CD4+ T cells from PBMCs. This TCR came from a human donor in good health. The CDR3 bases are TGTGCCAGCAGCTTGCCGGGGGGGACCCAGTACTTC. Residues: CASSLPGGTQYF.